These 24 T cell receptor beta chains were sequenced from one sample in a study of patients and donors after allogeneic stem cell transplantation. TCRdb reprocessed the RT-PCR reads with MiXCR, giving one entry per CDR3 protein. The data show about 150,000 distinct CDR3 sequences, with about a quarter seen just once and roughly a quarter held by the top ten. Sequenced: blood, either unsorted or a sorted T cell fraction (not recorded which). Receptors originate from a human donor who was either an allogeneic HSCT recipient or a stem cell or donor lymphocyte infusion donor (not recorded which). It is not recorded whose cells these are; they may come from a transplant donor.

This clonotype was seen only a few times. J is TRBJ1-5 and V is TRBV6-6; D may be TRBD1 (5 bases). This CDR3 contains 17 residues. The V gene's germline CDR1 is MNHNY and CDR2 SVGAGI (reference sequence). V lost 7 bases to trimming and J lost 0 bases, with 19 bases between them. CDR3 sequence: CASIRFMEGYSNQPQHF. The CDR3 nucleotides are TGTGCCAGCATCAGATTTATGGAGGGGTATAGCAATCAGCCCCAGCATTTT.

The chain recombines TRBV14 with TRBJ2-1; 8 bases line up with TRBD2. Germline CDR1 is SGHDN and CDR2 is FVKESK. The CDR3 runs 13 residues. The trim removed 4 bases at V and 10 bases at J, leaving 6 bases unmatched. The CDR3 protein is CASSRSGGLEQFF. CDR3 nucleotides: TGTGCCAGCAGCCGAAGCGGGGGTTTGGAGCAGTTCTTC.

This clonotype has a handful of counts. This sequence joins TRBV20-1 and TRBJ2-3; 8 bases agree with TRBD1. The V and J ends lost 0 bases and 3 bases, in that order; junction bases with no gene match: 8. This CDR3 is 16 amino acids long. Germline V gives CDR1 DFQATT, CDR2 SNEGSKA (reference sequence). Here the CDR3 reads CSARDLTGDGTDTQYF. Here the CDR3 DNA reads TGCAGTGCTAGAGATCTGACAGGGGACGGGACAGATACGCAGTATTTT.

This clonotype was detected a few times. V is TRBV6-2 or TRBV6-3 and J is TRBJ1-2, with no clear D. This CDR3 comprises 12 residues. Germline V gives CDR1 MNHEY, CDR2 SVGEGT. The V end was cut by 6 bases, the J end by 3 bases, with 8 bases between. CDR3 DNA sequence: TGTGCCAGCAGGGGTCCGGACTATGGCTACACCTTC. It translates to CASRGPDYGYTF.

The chain recombines TRBV12-3 or TRBV12-4 with TRBJ2-7; 10 bases align to TRBD1. This CDR3 has 14 amino acids. The V gene end was trimmed by 5 bases and the J gene end by 5 bases; junction bases not matched to a gene: 6. The CDR3 nucleotides are TGTGCCAGCAGTGAAACCGGGACAGGGGACGAGCAGTACTTC. This codes for CASSETGTGDEQYF.

The V and J genes are TRBV29-1 and TRBJ2-7; D is perhaps TRBD2 (6 bases). Trimming shortened V by 0 bases and J by 1 base, and 10 bases separated the two germline ends. This CDR3 comprises 14 residues. Germline V gene data show CDR1 as SQVTM and CDR2 as ANQGSEA. The CDR3 region has the DNA TGCAGCGTTGAAGATCCAGCGGGTTCCTACGAGCAGTACTTC. It is translated as CSVEDPAGSYEQYF.

This clonotype came up many times. The chain uses TRBV27 and TRBJ1-2; D remains unclear. This CDR3 contains 15 residues. V was shortened by 2 bases and J by 5 bases, with 15 bases between the two germline ends. Germline values: CDR1 MNHEY, CDR2 SMNVEV (reference sequence). The CDR3 protein is CASSLGVQSSYGYTF. For the CDR3, the DNA is TGTGCCAGCAGTTTAGGTGTGCAGAGCAGTTATGGCTACACCTTC.

The rearrangement joins TRBV12-3 or TRBV12-4 to TRBJ2-5; D is possibly TRBD1 (6 bases). CDR3 length: 12 amino acids. With 7 bases removed from V and 5 bases from J, the gap between germline ends came to 11 bases. The CDR3 here is CASTRGKETQYF. As DNA, the CDR3 is TGTGCCAGCACCAGGGGCAAGGAGACCCAGTACTTC.

The V call is TRBV15, the J call TRBJ1-2, with 7 bases matching TRBD1. V trimming: 0 bases; J trimming: 5 bases; junction bases outside the gene matches: 6. From germline, CDR1 is LNHNV and CDR2 YYDKDF (reference sequence). The CDR3 length is 15 residues. CDR3 DNA sequence: TGTGCCACCAGCAGAGATCGACAGGGTGGTTATGGCTACACCTTC. Protein sequence: CATSRDRQGGYGYTF. Variable domain in full (rest from reference TRBV15 and TRBJ1-2): DAMVIQNPRYQVTQFGKPVTLSCSQTLNHNVMYWYQQKSSQAPKLLFHYYDKDFNNEADTPDNFQSRRPNTSFCFLDIRSPGLGDTAMYLCATSRDRQGGYGYTFGSGTRLTVV.

This clonotype was observed many times. The rearrangement joins TRBV12-3 or TRBV12-4 to TRBJ1-2; D might be TRBD1 (5 bases). The V end was cut by 5 bases, the J end by 3 bases, with 16 bases between. The CDR3 has 15 amino acids. The CDR3 spells CASSMGLPSYYGYTF. The CDR3 DNA sequence: TGTGCCAGCAGTATGGGACTCCCGAGCTACTATGGCTACACCTTC.

This chain joins TRBV20-1 and TRBJ1-6, with TRBD1 identical over 7 bases. Germline-derived CDR1 and CDR2 are DFQATT and SNEGSKA (reference sequence). V was pared by 6 bases and J by 6 bases, with 8 bases of the junction left unmatched. This CDR3 spans 14 amino acids. CDR3 DNA: TGCAGTGCCCCATTAGGGACAGTTAATTCACCCCTCCACTTT. Its protein product is CSAPLGTVNSPLHF.

This clonotype was detected a few times. The chain combines TRBV5-1 with TRBJ2-5, with D unclear. In germline, CDR1 is SGHRS, CDR2 YFSETQ. The CDR3 sequence is 13 residues long. Between the trimmed V and J ends, which lost 5 bases and 2 bases, there was a span of 10 bases. The CDR3 sequence: CASSPYIQETQYF. In nucleotides, the CDR3 is TGCGCCAGCAGTCCATATATACAAGAGACCCAGTACTTC.

The chain is built from TRBV7-2 and TRBJ1-2; TRBD1 is a possible D gene (6 bases). Germline V gene data show CDR1 as SGHTA and CDR2 as FQGNSA. Trimming pared 5 bases from V and 5 bases from J, leaving 12 bases between. The length of the CDR3 is 13 residues. CDR3 coding DNA: TGTGCCAGCAGCGCGACCGGACAGTATGGCTACACCTTC. This sequence encodes CASSATGQYGYTF.

This clonotype was seen a few times. The V call is TRBV7-9, the J call TRBJ2-7; TRBD2 matches at 7 bases. This CDR3 is built from 12 residues. Germline CDR1 is SEHNR and CDR2 is FQNEAQ (reference sequence). V lost 10 bases to trimming and J lost 0 bases; unmatched junction nucleotides: 3. Here the CDR3 DNA reads TGTGCCACTCGGGACTACTCCTACGAGCAGTACTTC. Protein sequence: CATRDYSYEQYF.

The rearrangement joins TRBV20-1 to TRBJ2-7; TRBD1 agrees at 7 bases. CDR1 is DFQATT and CDR2 is SNEGSKA in the germline V gene (reference sequence). The V gene end was trimmed by 5 bases and the J gene end by 4 bases; junction bases not matched to a gene: 8. The CDR3 is 13 amino acids. The CDR3 is CSAEDREVYEQYF. CDR3 DNA sequence: TGCAGTGCTGAAGACAGGGAAGTTTACGAGCAGTACTTC.

There are many counts of this clonotype. The chain recombines TRBV7-9 with TRBJ1-2; D may be TRBD1 (5 bases). V dropped 5 bases and J dropped 3 bases, with 10 bases sitting between them. The CDR3 is 13 residues long. CDR1 and CDR2 (germline): SEHNR, FQNEAQ (reference sequence). The CDR3 region has the DNA TGTGCCAGCAGCACCGACAGTGACTATGGCTACACCTTC. Translating gives CASSTDSDYGYTF.

V is TRBV20-1 and J is TRBJ2-7; the D gene is possibly TRBD2 (6 bases). Germline V CDR1 and CDR2: DFQATT, SNEGSKA (reference sequence). The V end was cut by 4 bases, the J end by 3 bases, with 13 bases between. The CDR3 length is 13 residues. CDR3 nucleotides: TGCAGTGCTAAAACTAGCCCTGACTACGAGCAGTACTTC. Its translation: CSAKTSPDYEQYF.

The V gene is TRBV7-3, the J gene TRBJ2-3, with TRBD2 identical over 7 bases. Germline loops: CDR1 SGHTA, CDR2 FQGTGA. Trimming at V came to 5 bases and at J to 4 bases, leaving 12 bases not matched to a gene. The CDR3 contains 16 residues. DNA for the CDR3: TGTGCCAGCAGCCGCTTTGAAGGACTAGTTTCAGATACGCAGTATTTT. This codes for CASSRFEGLVSDTQYF.

V and J are TRBV5-1 and TRBJ2-1, with 9 bases lining up with TRBD1. J lost 5 bases, V lost 1 base, and 4 bases had no gene match. The CDR3 has 15 residues. CDR1 and CDR2 (germline): SGHRS, YFSETQ. The CDR3 reads CASSLTGGAHNEQFF. CDR3 sequence (DNA): TGCGCCAGCAGCTTGACAGGGGGCGCCCACAATGAGCAGTTCTTC.

This clonotype has a handful of counts. The CDR3 region has the DNA TGTGCCAGTAGTATTCGGGGGACACTGAACACTGAAGCTTTCTTT. Protein: CASSIRGTLNTEAFF. The V and J genes are TRBV19 and TRBJ1-1; the D gene is possibly TRBD1 (6 bases). V shed 3 bases and J shed 0 bases, with 11 bases lying between them. The germline gives CDR1 LNHDA, CDR2 SQIVND (reference sequence). The CDR3 runs 15 residues.

This clonotype occurred a few times. This chain connects TRBV9 to TRBJ2-7, with D possibly TRBD2 on 5 matching bases. Germline V gene data show CDR1 as SGDLS and CDR2 as YYNGEE. The CDR3 covers 13 residues. Trimming took 0 bases from V and 5 from J, leaving 9 bases between them. The CDR3 loop reads CASSVGPGNEQYF. The DNA for the CDR3 is TGTGCCAGCAGCGTAGGTCCGGGAAACGAGCAGTACTTC.

V is TRBV15 and J is TRBJ1-1; a weak D match, TRBD1 (6 bases). This CDR3 region has 17 residues. Germline CDR1 LNHNV, CDR2 YYDKDF (reference sequence). Trimming stripped 1 base from V and 1 base from J, with 16 bases between. CDR3 nucleotides: TGTGCCACCAGCAGAGCCGAAGGGGGGCGAAGGAACACTGAAGCTTTCTTT. This sequence encodes CATSRAEGGRRNTEAFF.

This clonotype was found a few times. The chain combines TRBV12-3 or TRBV12-4 with TRBJ1-3; D not resolved. The CDR3 extends over 15 amino acids. Trimming stripped 2 bases from V and 2 bases from J, with 10 bases between. Here the CDR3 reads CASSLIRFPGNTIYF. For the CDR3, the DNA is TGTGCCAGCAGTTTAATCCGGTTTCCTGGAAACACCATATATTTT.

The J gene is TRBJ1-3, the V gene TRBV20-1, with D possibly TRBD1 on 5 matching bases. V was shortened by 6 bases and J by 0 bases, with 9 bases between the two germline ends. The germline CDR1 and CDR2 sequences are DFQATT and SNEGSKA (reference sequence). The CDR3 runs 13 residues. CDR3 DNA sequence: TGCAGTGCCCCGGGGGGCTCTGGAAACACCATATATTTT. Protein product: CSAPGGSGNTIYF.